These T cell receptor beta chains were read from a single sample in a study of blood T cell repertoires in COVID-19. Data came from immunoSEQ multiplex PCR; TCRdb stores just in-frame clones and leaves some out. The data contain roughly 200,000 clones, approximately 84% of them singletons. The sequenced material came from peripheral blood. These receptors were obtained from a man between 50 and 59 years old with active or convalescent COVID-19. Both conserved end residues are part of each CDR3. Fields, in order: clone size, V gene, J gene, D gene, CDR3 protein, CDR3 DNA. The D gene is left open where the match is weak. A row's size may be missing; if present it is once, few, many or a size class.

NA	TRBV30	TRBJ1-4	NA	CAWSLEPNEKLFF	TGTGCCTGGAGCTTAGAGCCTAATGAAAAACTGTTTTTT
NA	TRBV6-2/TRBV6-3	TRBJ1-5	NA	CASSYPRRRTSSNQPQHF	TGTGCCAGCAGTTACCCCCGGAGGAGGACGTCCAGCAATCAGCCCCAGCATTTT
NA	TRBV9	TRBJ2-3	TRBD1	CASSGDRGADTQYF	TGTGCCAGCAGCGGGGACAGGGGCGCAGATACGCAGTATTTT
NA	TRBV6-5	TRBJ1-3	NA	CASSYSGRGSGNTIYF	TGTGCCAGCAGTTACTCAGGCAGGGGATCAGGAAACACCATATATTTT
NA	TRBV28	TRBJ1-4	NA	CASYNTGGYSEKLFF	TGTGCCAGCTATAATACTGGAGGATACAGTGAAAAACTGTTTTTT
NA	TRBV13	TRBJ2-1	NA	CASNLVGANEQFF	TGTGCCAGCAACCTGGTGGGGGCGAATGAGCAGTTCTTC
NA	TRBV19	TRBJ1-1	NA	CASSAGGTEAFF	TGTGCCAGTAGTGCTGGTGGGACAGAAGCTTTCTTT
NA	TRBV28	TRBJ1-6	NA	CASSFAGNLNSPLHF	TGTGCCAGCAGTTTTGCAGGGAACTTGAATTCACCCCTCCACTTT
NA	TRBV28	TRBJ1-6	TRBD1	CASGTGRPSSYNSPLHF	TGTGCCAGCGGGACAGGCCGCCCGAGCTCCTATAATTCACCCCTCCACTTT
NA	TRBV28	TRBJ1-2	TRBD1	CASSQEPGQIYGYTF	TGTGCCAGCAGTCAGGAACCGGGACAGATCTATGGCTACACCTTC
NA	TRBV28	TRBJ2-7	TRBD1	CASGGNYEQYF	TGTGCCTCAGGGGGAAACTACGAGCAGTACTTC
NA	TRBV29-1	TRBJ2-1	NA	CSVEYIRNEQFF	TGCAGCGTTGAGTACATCCGAAATGAGCAGTTCTTC
many	TRBV5-1	TRBJ2-5	TRBD1	CASRGQAEETQYF	TGCGCCAGCAGGGGACAGGCGGAAGAGACCCAGTACTTC
NA	TRBV28	TRBJ2-1	TRBD1	CASSPTGTGAFF	TGTGCCAGCAGCCCTACCGGGACAGGAGCGTTCTTC
few	TRBV18	TRBJ2-2	NA	CASSPGPSTGELFF	TGTGCCAGCTCACCAGGGCCATCTACCGGGGAGCTGTTTTTT
NA	TRBV3-1/TRBV3-2	TRBJ1-2	NA	CASSPSGNYGYTF	TGTGCCAGCAGCCCTTCGGGGAACTATGGCTACACCTTC
NA	TRBV19	TRBJ1-5	NA	CASSIFGANQPQHF	TGTGCCAGTAGTATCTTTGGGGCCAATCAGCCCCAGCATTTT
NA	TRBV19	TRBJ1-1	TRBD1	CASSRFPGTANTEAFF	TGTGCCAGTAGTCGTTTTCCCGGGACAGCGAACACTGAAGCTTTCTTT
few	TRBV30	TRBJ1-6	NA	CAWSTTTSPLHF	TGTGCCTGGAGTACTACTACTTCACCCCTCCACTTT
few	TRBV19	TRBJ2-7	TRBD1	CASSARQGVGYEQYF	TGTGCCAGTAGTGCCCGACAGGGGGTCGGCTACGAGCAGTACTTC
NA	TRBV2	TRBJ1-2	TRBD1	CASTPGQGDYGYTF	TGTGCCAGCACCCCAGGACAGGGGGACTATGGCTACACCTTC
few	TRBV7-7	TRBJ2-2	NA	CASSPLGGGGELFF	TGTGCCAGCAGCCCGCTGGGAGGCGGCGGGGAGCTGTTTTTT
NA	TRBV5-5	TRBJ2-1	NA	CASSLAVGGASYNEQFF	TGTGCCAGCAGCTTGGCCGTCGGCGGAGCCTCCTACAATGAGCAGTTCTTC
once	TRBV28	TRBJ2-7	TRBD1	CASSSPDGTGNYEQYF	TGTGCCAGCAGTTCACCTGACGGGACAGGCAATTACGAGCAGTACTTC
NA	TRBV15	TRBJ1-2	TRBD1	CATSRTLGTGGSNYGYTF	TGTGCCACCAGCAGAACCCTTGGGACAGGGGGCTCTAACTATGGCTACACCTTC
NA	TRBV19	TRBJ1-5	NA	CASSNGRTNSNQPQHF	TGTGCCAGTAGCAATGGACGGACAAATAGCAATCAGCCCCAGCATTTT
NA	TRBV7-9	TRBJ1-2	TRBD1	CASSTGGQGAGYGYTF	TGTGCCAGCAGCACCGGAGGACAGGGGGCCGGCTATGGCTACACCTTC
NA	TRBV28	TRBJ1-4	NA	CASSLDQGSEKLFF	TGTGCCAGCAGTTTAGACCAGGGAAGCGAAAAACTGTTTTTT
NA	TRBV4-2	TRBJ2-7	NA	CASSHDRNSYEQYF	TGTGCCAGCAGCCACGACAGAAACTCCTACGAGCAGTACTTC
NA	TRBV25-1	TRBJ2-5	TRBD1	CASRQGAKETQYF	TGTGCCAGCAGACAGGGGGCGAAGGAGACCCAGTACTTC
NA	TRBV5-1	TRBJ1-2	NA	CASSLWGDGYTF	TGCGCCAGCAGCTTGTGGGGGGACGGCTACACCTTC
NA	TRBV6-6	TRBJ1-6	NA	CASSYSGGDNSPLHF	TGTGCCAGCAGTTACTCGGGGGGGGATAATTCACCCCTCCACTTT
NA	TRBV27	TRBJ2-3	NA	CASSFGRLTDTQYF	TGTGCCAGCAGTTTTGGCCGCCTCACAGATACGCAGTATTTT
NA	TRBV6-2/TRBV6-3	TRBJ2-2	NA	CASSYHAGTLGGELFF	TGTGCCAGCAGTTACCACGCCGGGACACTTGGGGGGGAGCTGTTTTTT
few	TRBV5-5	TRBJ1-4	NA	CASSVPGDNEKLFF	TGTGCCAGCAGCGTGCCGGGGGATAATGAAAAACTGTTTTTT
NA	TRBV9	TRBJ1-1	TRBD1	CASSERDPGTGVVTEAFF	TGTGCCAGCAGCGAGAGAGACCCGGGGACAGGGGTGGTCACTGAAGCTTTCTTT
NA	TRBV27	TRBJ1-5	TRBD1	CASSSDRDQPQHF	TGTGCCAGCAGTTCCGACAGGGATCAGCCCCAGCATTTT
NA	TRBV28	TRBJ2-3	TRBD1	CASTPGTVITDTQYF	TGTGCCAGCACCCCCGGGACAGTGATCACAGATACGCAGTATTTT
NA	TRBV10-3	TRBJ2-3	TRBD2	CAISEGKRGDADTQYF	TGTGCCATCAGTGAGGGGAAGCGGGGGGATGCAGATACGCAGTATTTT
NA	TRBV18	TRBJ2-7	NA	CASSLRQGGDEQYF	TGTGCCAGCTCACTCCGACAGGGAGGCGACGAGCAGTACTTC
NA	TRBV7-9	TRBJ2-3	TRBD2	CASSLTSGGADTQYF	TGTGCCAGCAGCTTAACTAGCGGGGGGGCAGATACGCAGTATTTT
NA	TRBV3-1/TRBV3-2	TRBJ2-1	NA	CASSQASSPYNEQFF	TGTGCCAGCAGCCAAGCTAGCAGCCCCTACAATGAGCAGTTCTTC
once	TRBV27	TRBJ1-2	NA	CASRPGHLYGYTF	TGTGCCAGCAGACCCGGACACCTCTATGGCTACACCTTC
once	TRBV11-3	TRBJ1-2	NA	CASSLARQARANYGYTF	TGTGCCAGCAGCTTAGCCCGACAGGCCCGAGCTAACTATGGCTACACCTTC
once	TRBV6-1	TRBJ1-2	NA	CASSEVRQANYGYTF	TGTGCCAGCAGTGAGGTCCGCCAGGCGAACTATGGCTACACCTTC
NA	TRBV19	TRBJ1-5	TRBD1	CASSRQGNSNQPQHF	TGTGCCAGTAGTAGACAGGGTAATAGCAATCAGCCCCAGCATTTT
NA	TRBV7-2	TRBJ2-3	TRBD2	CASSHELASGTDTQYF	TGTGCCAGCAGTCACGAACTAGCGTCGGGCACAGATACGCAGTATTTT
NA	TRBV6-2/TRBV6-3	TRBJ2-1	TRBD2	CASSWEGLAGGEQFF	TGTGCCAGCAGTTGGGAGGGACTAGCGGGGGGTGAGCAGTTCTTC
NA	TRBV6-5	TRBJ1-4	NA	CASRYTGLGEKLFF	TGTGCCAGCAGATATACAGGGTTAGGTGAAAAACTGTTTTTT
NA	TRBV5-5	TRBJ1-5	NA	CASSLGSGRNQPQHF	TGTGCCAGCAGCTTGGGTTCAGGCCGAAATCAGCCCCAGCATTTT
few	TRBV7-9	TRBJ2-7	NA	CASSLTQGSDEQYF	TGTGCCAGCAGCTTAACGCAGGGATCCGACGAGCAGTACTTC
few	TRBV7-2	TRBJ1-1	NA	CASSSSGINTEAFF	TGTGCCAGCAGCTCTTCAGGGATTAACACTGAAGCTTTCTTT
NA	TRBV29-1	TRBJ2-1	NA	CSVGQKGNEQFF	TGCAGCGTTGGACAGAAGGGCAATGAGCAGTTCTTC
once	TRBV6-6	TRBJ1-1	NA	CASSPRATNTEAFF	TGTGCCAGCAGCCCGAGGGCAACGAACACTGAAGCTTTCTTT